The 15 T cell receptor beta chains listed next were all sequenced from one sample in a study of blood T cell repertoires in COVID-19. Profiling relied on immunoSEQ multiplex PCR, and the TCRdb table lists in-frame clones only, not all of them. The table lists about 51,000 clones, approximately 90% of them singletons, with 2.5% to 3.5% in the top ten. Sequenced sample: peripheral blood. These receptors were collected from a man aged 50 to 59 with acute or convalescent COVID-19.

The chain carries TRBV7-2 and TRBJ2-7, with 9 bases lining up with TRBD1. The V segment lost 5 bases and the J segment 3 bases; nucleotides outside the gene matches: 14. From germline, CDR1 is SGHTA and CDR2 FQGNSA. The CDR3 covers 17 residues. CDR3 nucleotides: TGTGCCAGCAGCGGCAGGGGGGGGACAGGGACAGACTACGAGCAGTACTTC. Its translation: CASSGRGGTGTDYEQYF.

V usage is TRBV19 and J usage is TRBJ2-1; D gene uncertain. Germline V gene lookup returns CDR1 LNHDA and CDR2 SQIVND (reference sequence). The CDR3 extends over 13 amino acids. Deletions cut 5 bases from V and 7 bases from J, with 12 bases between. The CDR3: CASSFERGNEQFF. The CDR3 DNA sequence: TGTGCCAGTAGTTTCGAACGCGGTAATGAGCAGTTCTTC.

V is TRBV30 and J is TRBJ1-5, with TRBD1 as a possible D gene (5 bases). The V end lost 0 bases, the J end lost 4 bases, and 10 bases lay between the germline ends. This CDR3 comprises 14 residues. Germline CDR1 is GTSNPN and CDR2 is SVGIG (reference sequence). The CDR3 region is CAWSVGAANQPQHF. The DNA for the CDR3 is TGTGCCTGGAGTGTTGGGGCTGCTAATCAGCCCCAGCATTTT.

The chain joins TRBV19 to TRBJ2-4, with 7 positions matching TRBD1. The CDR3 contains 16 residues. From germline, CDR1 is LNHDA and CDR2 SQIVND (reference sequence). J gave up 2 bases and V 6 bases, and 10 bases lay outside the gene matches. The CDR3 spells CASRRQGDQPKNIQYF. The CDR3 coding sequence is TGTGCCAGTAGACGACAGGGCGATCAGCCCAAAAACATTCAGTACTTC.

V and J are TRBV6-6 and TRBJ2-7; D is perhaps TRBD1 (6 bases). Trimming removed 3 bases from V and 5 bases from J, with 14 bases in between. Germline CDR1 reads MNHNY; CDR2 reads SVGAGI (reference sequence). There are 14 residues in the CDR3. The CDR3 bases are TGTGCCAGCAGTTATACTCAGGGGCTTAACGAGCAGTACTTC. Encoded protein: CASSYTQGLNEQYF.

The chain uses TRBV7-6 and TRBJ1-6; TRBD1 is a possible D gene (5 bases). The CDR3 sequence is 13 residues long. Germline lookup yields CDR1 SGHVS and CDR2 FNYEAQ. Between the trimmed V and J ends, which lost 6 bases and 8 bases, there was a span of 11 bases. In nucleotides, the CDR3 is TGTGCCAGCAGAAGCCAGGGTCATTCACCCCTCCACTTT. Translating it yields CASRSQGHSPLHF.

The gene calls are TRBV5-1 and TRBJ2-5, with 7 bases lining up with TRBD1. V was clipped by 4 bases and J by 5 bases; unmatched bases: 5. CDR1 SGHRS and CDR2 YFSETQ come from the germline V gene. This CDR3 region has 13 residues. In DNA, the CDR3 is TGCGCCAGCAGCGTACAGGGGTTGGAGACCCAGTACTTC. Residues: CASSVQGLETQYF.

The V and J genes are TRBV18 and TRBJ1-2; no clear D. Germline CDR1 reads KGHSH; CDR2 reads LQKENI. The CDR3 extends over 15 amino acids. Trimming took 4 bases from V and 0 from J, leaving 12 bases between them. CDR3 nucleotides: TGTGCCAGCTCACTCTCTGAGGGAGCTAACTATGGCTACACCTTC. This encodes CASSLSEGANYGYTF.

This clone was picked up a small number of times. The chain is built from TRBV18 and TRBJ1-4, with D perhaps TRBD1 (6 bases). This CDR3 region has 14 residues. CDR1 KGHSH and CDR2 LQKENI come from the germline V gene. Trimming shortened V by 6 bases and J by 7 bases, and 15 bases separated the two germline ends. The CDR3 region is CASSRPGVTEKLFF. CDR3 coding DNA: TGTGCCAGCTCTCGGCCAGGGGTGACTGAAAAACTGTTTTTT.

The DNA of the CDR3 is TGTGCCAGCAGTTTCTTTAACTATGGCTACACCTTC. Its translation: CASSFFNYGYTF. This chain links TRBV12-3 or TRBV12-4 with TRBJ1-2; D is unresolved. The CDR3 totals 12 residues. Trimming shortened V by 3 bases and J by 1 base, and 3 bases separated the two germline ends.

The chain has TRBV4-1 and TRBJ1-5; no firm D call. Between the trimmed V and J ends, which lost 0 bases and 5 bases, there was a span of 5 bases. Germline values: CDR1 MGHRA, CDR2 YSYEKL. CDR3 size: 13 residues. Here the CDR3 reads CASSQDNYQPQHF. The CDR3 coding sequence is TGCGCCAGCAGCCAAGATAACTATCAGCCCCAGCATTTT.

The rearrangement links TRBV3-1 (or the pseudogene TRBV3-2) to TRBJ1-1; D is perhaps TRBD1 (5 bases). The V gene lost 7 bases and the J gene lost 0 bases, with 12 bases spanning the gap. The CDR3 spans 14 residues. Looked up from germline, CDR1 is LGHDT and CDR2 is YNNKEL (reference sequence). CDR3 bases: TGTGCCAGCACCCCGGCAGGGATGAACACTGAAGCTTTCTTT. Translating it yields CASTPAGMNTEAFF.

V and J are TRBV2 and TRBJ1-6; D possibly corresponds to TRBD1 (5 bases). The CDR3 has 11 residues. V lost 8 bases to trimming and J lost 10 bases, with 9 bases between them. From germline, CDR1 is SNHLY and CDR2 FYNNEI. The CDR3 sequence: CASGRDSPLHF. In nucleotides, the CDR3 is TGTGCCAGCGGGAGGGACTCACCCCTCCACTTT.

The chain employs TRBV5-1 and TRBJ1-6, with D perhaps TRBD1 (6 bases). With 4 bases removed from V and 7 bases from J, the gap between germline ends came to 21 bases. Germline CDR1 SGHRS, CDR2 YFSETQ. The CDR3 is 17 residues long. CDR3 nucleotide sequence: TGCGCCAGCAGCGGGGGACACGGACGAAAGTTAAATTCACCCCTCCACTTT. This encodes CASSGGHGRKLNSPLHF.

V usage is TRBV19 and J usage is TRBJ1-5; a possible D gene is TRBD1 (6 bases). The germline CDR1 and CDR2 sequences are LNHDA and SQIVND (reference sequence). The CDR3 length is 15 residues. V lost 6 bases to trimming and J lost 1 base, with 13 bases between them. The CDR3 here is CASSRGGASNQPQHF. The DNA for the CDR3 is TGTGCCAGTAGCAGGGGAGGGGCGAGCAATCAGCCCCAGCATTTT.